The sequence of this T cell receptor (beta chain) was determined in a study of T-cell reconstitution after alpha-beta-depleted transplantation in children. With 0 bases clipped from V and 4 bases from J, the junction kept 12 bases outside the gene matches. Germline loops: CDR1 SNHLY, CDR2 FYNNEI. This CDR3 spans 18 amino acids. Unique molecular identifiers featured in how the TCRbeta library was prepared. TCRdb itself ran the PCR reads through MiXCR, one entry per CDR3 protein. The sample lists 800,000 to 1,000,000 distinct CDR3 sequences; 25% to 30% were seen once. This TCR derives from a boy under two years old who had a stem cell transplant for SCID, so the T cells may come from the graft donor. Source: PBMCs, mostly from graft donor cells, taken 360 days after TCRalphabeta/CD19-depleted stem cell transplant. This rearrangement joins TRBV2 to TRBJ1-5, with 7 bases lining up with TRBD1. The CDR3 DNA reads as TGTGCCAGCAGTGAAGCGCTTAGGGGGCCCCGAAGGAATCAGCCCCAGCATTTT. Protein: CASSEALRGPRRNQPQHF.